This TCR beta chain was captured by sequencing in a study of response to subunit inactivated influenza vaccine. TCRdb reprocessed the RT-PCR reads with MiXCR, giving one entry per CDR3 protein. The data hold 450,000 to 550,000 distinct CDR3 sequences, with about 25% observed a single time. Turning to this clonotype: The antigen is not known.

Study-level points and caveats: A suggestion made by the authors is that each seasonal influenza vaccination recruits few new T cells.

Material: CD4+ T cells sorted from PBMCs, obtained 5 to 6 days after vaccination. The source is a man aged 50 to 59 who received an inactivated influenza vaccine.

This CDR3 reads CSASAHGSGRAWGQFF. CDR3 coding DNA: TGCAGTGCTAGCGCGCATGGTAGCGGGAGGGCCTGGGGGCAGTTCTTC. The chain uses TRBV20-1 and TRBJ2-1, with TRBD2 identical over 11 bases. The trim removed 3 bases at V and 12 bases at J, leaving 16 bases unmatched. The CDR3 contains 16 residues. Germline values: CDR1 DFQATT, CDR2 SNEGSKA (reference sequence).